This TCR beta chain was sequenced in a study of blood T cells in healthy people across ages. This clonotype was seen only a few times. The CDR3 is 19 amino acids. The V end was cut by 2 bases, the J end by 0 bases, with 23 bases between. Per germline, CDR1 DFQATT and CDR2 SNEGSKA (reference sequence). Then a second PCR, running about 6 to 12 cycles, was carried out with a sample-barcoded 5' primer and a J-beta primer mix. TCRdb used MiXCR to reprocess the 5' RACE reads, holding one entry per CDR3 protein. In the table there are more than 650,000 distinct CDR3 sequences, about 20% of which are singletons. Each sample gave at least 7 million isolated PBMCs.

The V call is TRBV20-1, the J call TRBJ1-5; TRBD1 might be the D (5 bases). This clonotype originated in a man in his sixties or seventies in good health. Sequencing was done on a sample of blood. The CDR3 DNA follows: TGCAGTGCTAGACGCCTGGTTCAGGGAGGTGCATTTAGCAATCAGCCCCAGCATTTT. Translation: CSARRLVQGGAFSNQPQHF.